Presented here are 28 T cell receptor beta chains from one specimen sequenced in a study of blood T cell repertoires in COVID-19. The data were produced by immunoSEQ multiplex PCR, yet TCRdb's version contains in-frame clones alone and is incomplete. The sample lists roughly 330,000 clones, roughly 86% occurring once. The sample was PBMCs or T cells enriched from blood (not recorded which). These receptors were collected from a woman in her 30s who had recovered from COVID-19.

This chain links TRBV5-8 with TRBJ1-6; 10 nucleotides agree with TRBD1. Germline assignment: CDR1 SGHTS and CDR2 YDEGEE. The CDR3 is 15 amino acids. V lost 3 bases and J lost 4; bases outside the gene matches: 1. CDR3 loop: CASSSGQGYNSPLHF. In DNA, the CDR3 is TGTGCCAGCAGCTCGGGACAGGGGTATAATTCACCCCTCCACTTT. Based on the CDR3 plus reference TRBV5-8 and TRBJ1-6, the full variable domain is EAGVTQSPTHLIKTRGQQATLRCSPISGHTSVYWYQQALGLGLQFLLWYDEGEERNRGNFPPRFSGRQFPNYSSELNVNALELEDSALYLCASSSGQGYNSPLHFGNGTRLTVT.

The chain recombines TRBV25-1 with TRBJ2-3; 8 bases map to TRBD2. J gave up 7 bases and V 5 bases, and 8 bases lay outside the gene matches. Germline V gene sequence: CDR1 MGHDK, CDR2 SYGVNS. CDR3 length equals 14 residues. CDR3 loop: CASSRPGLVNTQYF. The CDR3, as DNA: TGTGCCAGCAGTAGGCCGGGACTAGTGAATACGCAGTATTTT.

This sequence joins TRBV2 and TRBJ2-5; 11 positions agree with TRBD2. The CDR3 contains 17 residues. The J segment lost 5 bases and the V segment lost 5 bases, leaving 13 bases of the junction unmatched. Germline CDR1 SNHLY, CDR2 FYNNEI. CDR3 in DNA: TGTGCCAGCAGTACTCTTCGGATAGCGGGGGGGCAGGAGACCCAGTACTTC. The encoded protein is CASSTLRIAGGQETQYF. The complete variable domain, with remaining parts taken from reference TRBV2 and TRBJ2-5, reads EPEVTQTPSHQVTQMGQEVILRCVPISNHLYFYWYRQILGQKVEFLVSFYNNEISEKSEIFDDQFSVERPDGSNFTLKIRSTKLEDSAMYFCASSTLRIAGGQETQYFGPGTRLLVL.

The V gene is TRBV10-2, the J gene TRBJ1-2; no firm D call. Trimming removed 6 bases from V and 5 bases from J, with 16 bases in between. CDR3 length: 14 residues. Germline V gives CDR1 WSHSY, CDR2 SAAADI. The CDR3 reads CASSYRREAYGYTF. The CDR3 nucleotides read TGCGCCAGCAGCTACCGCCGGGAGGCTTATGGCTACACCTTC.

The CDR3 reads CASNIHHQMNTEAFF. The CDR3 nucleotides read TGTGCCAGCAACATCCACCACCAAATGAACACTGAAGCTTTCTTT. The V and J genes are TRBV2 and TRBJ1-1; D call uncertain. This CDR3 contains 15 residues. Germline lookup yields CDR1 SNHLY and CDR2 FYNNEI. V dropped 7 bases and J dropped 0 bases, with 15 bases sitting between them.

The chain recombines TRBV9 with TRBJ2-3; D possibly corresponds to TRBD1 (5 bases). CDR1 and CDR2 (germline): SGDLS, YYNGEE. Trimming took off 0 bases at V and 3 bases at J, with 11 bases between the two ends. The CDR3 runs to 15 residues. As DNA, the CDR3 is TGTGCCAGCAGCGTAGCGCAGGGTAGTACAGATACGCAGTATTTT. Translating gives CASSVAQGSTDTQYF.

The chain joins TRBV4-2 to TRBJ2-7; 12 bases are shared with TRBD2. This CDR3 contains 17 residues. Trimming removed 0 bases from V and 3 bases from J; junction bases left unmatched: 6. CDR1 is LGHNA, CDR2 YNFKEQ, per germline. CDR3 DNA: TGTGCCAGCAGCCAAGATTCCCGACTAGCGGGGGACTACGAGCAGTACTTC. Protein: CASSQDSRLAGDYEQYF.

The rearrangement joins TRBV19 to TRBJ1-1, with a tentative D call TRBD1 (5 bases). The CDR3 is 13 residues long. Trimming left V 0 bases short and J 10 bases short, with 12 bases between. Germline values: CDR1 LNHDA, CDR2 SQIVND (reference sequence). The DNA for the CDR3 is TGTGCCAGTAGTATAGATCCCTGGAGGGGAGCTTTCTTT. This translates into CASSIDPWRGAFF.

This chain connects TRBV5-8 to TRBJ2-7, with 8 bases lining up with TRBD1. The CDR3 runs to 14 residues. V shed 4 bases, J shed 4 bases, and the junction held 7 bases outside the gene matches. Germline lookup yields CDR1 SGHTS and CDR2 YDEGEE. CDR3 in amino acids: CASSPRDRRYEQYF. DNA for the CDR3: TGTGCCAGCAGCCCGAGGGACAGGAGGTACGAGCAGTACTTC. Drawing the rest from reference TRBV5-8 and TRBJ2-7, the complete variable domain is EAGVTQSPTHLIKTRGQQATLRCSPISGHTSVYWYQQALGLGLQFLLWYDEGEERNRGNFPPRFSGRQFPNYSSELNVNALELEDSALYLCASSPRDRRYEQYFGPGTRLTVT.

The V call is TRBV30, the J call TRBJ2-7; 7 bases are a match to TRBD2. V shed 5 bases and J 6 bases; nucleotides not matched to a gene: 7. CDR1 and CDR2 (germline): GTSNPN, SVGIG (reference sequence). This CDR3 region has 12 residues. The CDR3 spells CAWGTTPGEQYF. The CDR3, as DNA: TGTGCCTGGGGGACTACCCCGGGCGAGCAGTACTTC.

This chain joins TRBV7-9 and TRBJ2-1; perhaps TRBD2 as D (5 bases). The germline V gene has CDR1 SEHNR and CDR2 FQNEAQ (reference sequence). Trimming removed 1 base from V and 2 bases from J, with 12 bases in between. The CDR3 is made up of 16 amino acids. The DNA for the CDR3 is TGTGCCAGCAGCTTAGATTTCGGGGTTACCTACAATGAGCAGTTCTTC. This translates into CASSLDFGVTYNEQFF.

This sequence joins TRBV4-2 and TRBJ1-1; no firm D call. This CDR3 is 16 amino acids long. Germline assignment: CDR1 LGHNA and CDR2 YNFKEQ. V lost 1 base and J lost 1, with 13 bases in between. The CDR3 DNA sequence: TGTGCCAGCAGCCAAGGATTCCAAGAGCCGAACACTGAAGCTTTCTTT. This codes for CASSQGFQEPNTEAFF.

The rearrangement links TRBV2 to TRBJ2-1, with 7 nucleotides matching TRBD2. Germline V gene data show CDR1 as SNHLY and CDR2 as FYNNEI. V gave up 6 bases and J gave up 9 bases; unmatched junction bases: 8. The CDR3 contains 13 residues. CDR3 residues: CASSGQRGSEQFF. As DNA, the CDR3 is TGTGCCAGCAGCGGCCAGCGGGGTAGTGAGCAGTTCTTC.

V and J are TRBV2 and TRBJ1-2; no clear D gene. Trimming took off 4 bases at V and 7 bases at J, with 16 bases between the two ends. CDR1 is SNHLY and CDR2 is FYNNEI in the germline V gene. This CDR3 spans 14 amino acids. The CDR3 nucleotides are TGTGCCAGCAGTGTCTACAATGCGGAGTTTGGCTACACCTTC. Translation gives CASSVYNAEFGYTF. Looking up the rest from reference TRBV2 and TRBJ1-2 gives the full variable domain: EPEVTQTPSHQVTQMGQEVILRCVPISNHLYFYWYRQILGQKVEFLVSFYNNEISEKSEIFDDQFSVERPDGSNFTLKIRSTKLEDSAMYFCASSVYNAEFGYTFGSGTRLTVV.

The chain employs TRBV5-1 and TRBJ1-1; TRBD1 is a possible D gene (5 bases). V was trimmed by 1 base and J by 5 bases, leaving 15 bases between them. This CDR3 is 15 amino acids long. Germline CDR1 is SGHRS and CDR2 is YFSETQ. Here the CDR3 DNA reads TGCGCCAGCAGCTTGTACGGGGGAACTCAGACTGAAGCTTTCTTT. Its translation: CASSLYGGTQTEAFF.

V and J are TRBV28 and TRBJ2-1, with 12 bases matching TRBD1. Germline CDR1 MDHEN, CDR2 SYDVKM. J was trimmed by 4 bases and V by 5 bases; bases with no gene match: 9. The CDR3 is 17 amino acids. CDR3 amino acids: CASSRSRGQGAYNEQFF. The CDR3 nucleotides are TGTGCCAGCAGTCGCTCCCGGGGACAGGGGGCTTACAATGAGCAGTTCTTC.

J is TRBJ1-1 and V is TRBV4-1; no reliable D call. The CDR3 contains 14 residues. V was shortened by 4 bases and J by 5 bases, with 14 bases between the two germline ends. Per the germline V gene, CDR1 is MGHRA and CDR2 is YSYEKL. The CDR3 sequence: CASSPFRPGTEAFF. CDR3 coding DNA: TGCGCCAGCAGCCCCTTTAGGCCCGGGACTGAAGCTTTCTTT.

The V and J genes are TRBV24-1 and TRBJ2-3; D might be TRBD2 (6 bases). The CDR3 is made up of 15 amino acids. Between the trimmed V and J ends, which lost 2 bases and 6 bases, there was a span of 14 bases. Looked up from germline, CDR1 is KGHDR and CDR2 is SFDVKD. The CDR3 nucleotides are TGTGCCACCAGTGATTCCGGGGGTCGCCCCGATACGCAGTATTTT. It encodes CATSDSGGRPDTQYF.

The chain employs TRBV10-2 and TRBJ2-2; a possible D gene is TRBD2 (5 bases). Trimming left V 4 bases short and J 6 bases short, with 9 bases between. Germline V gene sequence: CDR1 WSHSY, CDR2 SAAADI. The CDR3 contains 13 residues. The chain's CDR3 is CASSVPGSGELFF. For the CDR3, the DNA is TGCGCCAGCAGTGTCCCGGGGTCCGGGGAGCTGTTTTTT.

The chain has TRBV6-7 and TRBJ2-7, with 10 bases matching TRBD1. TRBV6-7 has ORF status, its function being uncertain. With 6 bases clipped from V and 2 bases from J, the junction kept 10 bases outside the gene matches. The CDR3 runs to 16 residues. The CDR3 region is CASRPSWGTGAYEQYF. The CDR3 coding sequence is TGTGCCAGCAGACCCTCTTGGGGGACAGGGGCCTACGAGCAGTACTTC.

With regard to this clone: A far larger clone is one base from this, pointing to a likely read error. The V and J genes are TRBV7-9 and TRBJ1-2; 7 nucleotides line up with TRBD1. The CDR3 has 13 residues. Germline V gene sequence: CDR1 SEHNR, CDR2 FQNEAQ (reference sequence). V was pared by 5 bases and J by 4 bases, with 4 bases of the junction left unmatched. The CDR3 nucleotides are TGTGCCAGCAGCGCCGGGACAGCCTATGGCTACACCTTC. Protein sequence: CASSAGTAYGYTF.

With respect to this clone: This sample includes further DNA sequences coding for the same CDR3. The CDR3 protein is CASSPRSLQETQYF. The CDR3 DNA is TGTGCCAGCTCACCACGTTCCCTCCAAGAGACCCAGTACTTC. The chain combines TRBV18 with TRBJ2-5; the D is unclear. Deletions cut 1 base from V and 1 base from J, with 7 bases between. Per germline, CDR1 KGHSH and CDR2 LQKENI. The CDR3 has 14 residues.

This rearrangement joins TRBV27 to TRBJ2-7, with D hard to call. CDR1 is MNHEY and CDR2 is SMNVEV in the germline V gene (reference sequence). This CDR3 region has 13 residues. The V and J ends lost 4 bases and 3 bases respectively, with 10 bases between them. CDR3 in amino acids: CASSSPGYYEQYF. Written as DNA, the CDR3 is TGTGCCAGCAGTTCCCCGGGTTACTACGAGCAGTACTTC.

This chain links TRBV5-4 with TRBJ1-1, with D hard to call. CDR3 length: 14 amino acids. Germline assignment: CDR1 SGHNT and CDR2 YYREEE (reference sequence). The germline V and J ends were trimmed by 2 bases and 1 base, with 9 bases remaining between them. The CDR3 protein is CASSFERSNTEAFF. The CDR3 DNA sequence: TGTGCCAGCAGCTTCGAGCGTTCGAACACTGAAGCTTTCTTT.

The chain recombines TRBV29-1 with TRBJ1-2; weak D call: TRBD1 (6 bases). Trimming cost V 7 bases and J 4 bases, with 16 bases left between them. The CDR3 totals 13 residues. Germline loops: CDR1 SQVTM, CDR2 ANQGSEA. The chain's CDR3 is CSAKMTGGYGYTF. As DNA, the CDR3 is TGCAGCGCTAAAATGACAGGAGGCTATGGCTACACCTTC.

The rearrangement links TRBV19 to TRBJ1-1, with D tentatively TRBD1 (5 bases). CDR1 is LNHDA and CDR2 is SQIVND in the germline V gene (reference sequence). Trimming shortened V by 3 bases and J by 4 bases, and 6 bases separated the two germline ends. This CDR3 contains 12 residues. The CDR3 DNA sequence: TGTGCCAGTAGTATCACAGGCACTGAAGCTTTCTTT. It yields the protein CASSITGTEAFF.

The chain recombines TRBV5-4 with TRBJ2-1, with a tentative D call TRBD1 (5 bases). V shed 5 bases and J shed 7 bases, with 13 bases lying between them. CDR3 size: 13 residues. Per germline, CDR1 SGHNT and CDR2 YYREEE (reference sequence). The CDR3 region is CASRQGVGNEQFF. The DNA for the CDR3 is TGTGCCAGCAGGCAAGGGGTGGGGAATGAGCAGTTCTTC.

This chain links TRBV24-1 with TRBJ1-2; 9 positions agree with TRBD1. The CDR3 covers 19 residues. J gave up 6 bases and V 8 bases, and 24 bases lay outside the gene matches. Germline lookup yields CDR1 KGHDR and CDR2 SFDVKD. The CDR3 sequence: CATIPNQPHSDRGKDGYTF. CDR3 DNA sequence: TGTGCCACCATCCCGAACCAGCCCCACTCAGACAGGGGGAAGGATGGCTACACCTTC.